Reported below is one T cell receptor (beta chain). V lost 5 bases and J lost 2; bases outside the gene matches: 3. This CDR3 has 13 residues. Per germline, CDR1 MDHEN and CDR2 SYDVKM. The data are from a study of cytotoxic CD8 clonotypes in ibrutinib-treated CLL. Study as a whole: The study included approximately 10 relapsed/refractory and under 16 treatment-naive patients; about 17 had IGHV unmutated disease. Investigators reported around 25 partial and 2 complete responses; after median roughly 70 months, 14 patients remained remitted and approximately twelve progressed.

Profiling relied on immunoSEQ multiplex PCR, and the TCRdb table lists in-frame clones only, not all of them. The sample includes about 140,000 clones, approximately 90% of them seen just once. The chain carries TRBV28 and TRBJ2-7; 7 bases fit TRBD2. This sequence was found in a human donor with chronic lymphocytic leukemia. Here the sequenced sample was PBMCs, taken after 12 months of ibrutinib treatment. Here the CDR3 DNA reads TGTGCCAGCAGTAAGCGGGATGCCTACGAGCAGTACTTC. It codes for CASSKRDAYEQYF.